These 15 T cell receptor beta chains were sequenced from one sample in a study of regulatory T cells in long-lasting Graves disease. According to the study, TCR beta libraries were built with iRepertoire HTBI primers and CDR3-region Arm-PCR. TCRdb used MiXCR to reprocess the multiplex PCR reads, holding one entry per CDR3 protein. The sample holds hundreds of thousands of distinct CDR3 sequences; over 15% are singletons and the top ten take about 32%. Time point: newly diagnosed GD, antithyroid drugs for less than 3 months. The TCR library was made from RNA extracted from PBMCs. These data were also reused for a study on T cells in Graves' hyperthyroidism and ophthalmopathy.

Sequenced material: peripheral blood mononuclear cells (PBMCs), taken at new diagnosis, from a patient treated with antithyroid drugs. These receptors all stem from a man in his forties with Graves disease.

This clonotype was seen a few times. This sequence joins TRBV7-9 and TRBJ2-7; D is undetermined. This CDR3 contains 13 residues. The V end lost 1 base, the J end lost 5 bases, and 9 bases lay between the germline ends. Germline assignment: CDR1 SEHNR and CDR2 FQNEAQ (reference sequence). The CDR3 sequence is CASSLVNYHEQYF. The CDR3 DNA reads as TGTGCCAGCAGCTTAGTTAATTACCACGAGCAGTACTTC.

In its sample, this clonotype was seen many times. The V gene is TRBV12-3 or TRBV12-4, the J gene TRBJ2-4, with 10 bases matching TRBD2. V dropped 2 bases and J dropped 5; count of bases not matched to a gene: 3. The CDR3 consists of 15 residues. The CDR3 region is CASSLYLAGENIQYF. Here the CDR3 DNA reads TGTGCCAGCAGTTTATATCTAGCGGGAGAAAACATTCAGTACTTC.

In this sample, this clonotype turned up a few times. The J gene is TRBJ2-7, the V gene TRBV9, with 9 positions matching TRBD1. V lost 4 bases, J lost 1 base, and 9 bases stayed unmatched. CDR1 is SGDLS, CDR2 YYNGEE, per germline. The CDR3 loop spans 16 amino acids. In nucleotides, the CDR3 is TGTGCCAGCAGCCCCGGGGGACAGGGAGGGTCCTACGAGCAGTACTTC. Translated: CASSPGGQGGSYEQYF.

This clonotype was recorded at least ten times. J is TRBJ2-7 and V is TRBV12-3 or TRBV12-4; no definite D call. The CDR3 is 13 amino acids. V dropped 1 base and J dropped 5 bases, with 9 bases sitting between them. DNA of the CDR3: TGTGCCAGCAGTTTAGACTATGTGAACGAGCAGTACTTC. Its protein product is CASSLDYVNEQYF.

On this clonotype: Because the CDR3 is missing its conserved closing phenylalanine or tryptophan, this is likely a read error. The limits of the CDR3 on the DNA are not certain, so only TCRdb's listed CDR3 is given. The rearrangement uses TRBV7-2 and TRBJ2-7. Including both end residues, the CDR3 is 8 amino acids long. CDR1 SGHTA and CDR2 FQGNSA come from the germline V gene. The CDR3 reads CASSLVVQ.

This clonotype was counted at least ten times. This chain uses TRBV29-1 with TRBJ2-7; D unclear. This CDR3 contains 13 residues. Germline V gene lookup returns CDR1 SQVTM and CDR2 ANQGSEA. V was clipped by 4 bases and J by 7 bases, with 17 bases between them. CDR3 in amino acids: CSVVVGSLREQYF. In DNA, the CDR3 is TGCAGCGTTGTGGTTGGCAGTCTAAGGGAGCAGTACTTC.

This clonotype came up many times. The chain has TRBV7-2 and TRBJ1-2; D is uncertain. Germline loops: CDR1 SGHTA, CDR2 FQGNSA. The V end lost 6 bases, the J end lost 4 bases, and 12 bases lay between the germline ends. This CDR3 is 13 amino acids long. This CDR3 reads CASSPYGVYGYTF. The CDR3 DNA is TGTGCCAGCAGTCCTTACGGAGTCTATGGCTACACCTTC.

This clonotype occurred many times. The chain recombines TRBV20-1 with TRBJ2-3; the match to TRBD2 covers 11 bases. CDR3 length: 16 residues. Trimming took 3 bases from V and 3 from J; bases not matched to a gene: 8. From germline, CDR1 is DFQATT and CDR2 SNEGSKA (reference sequence). CDR3 nucleotides: TGCAGTGCTAGGCCTCTAGCGGGGGGCCCAACAGATACGCAGTATTTT. Translated: CSARPLAGGPTDTQYF.

The J gene is TRBJ1-6, the V gene TRBV27, with D maybe TRBD1 (6 bases). CDR1 is MNHEY, CDR2 SMNVEV, per germline (reference sequence). The germline V and J ends were trimmed by 7 bases and 6 bases, with 13 bases remaining between them. This CDR3 comprises 14 residues. The chain's CDR3 is CASTFRGGNSPLHF. CDR3 in DNA: TGTGCCAGCACTTTCAGGGGTGGTAATTCACCCCTCCACTTT.

The J gene is TRBJ2-3, the V gene TRBV12-3 or TRBV12-4, with 8 nucleotides matching TRBD2. CDR3 size: 16 residues. Trimming at V came to 6 bases and at J to 5 bases, leaving 13 bases not matched to a gene. The CDR3 spells CASSNSPGGLGDTQYF. As DNA, the CDR3 is TGTGCCAGCAGCAACTCTCCGGGGGGGCTCGGAGATACGCAGTATTTT.

The J gene is TRBJ2-3, the V gene TRBV20-1; no clear D gene. V shed 1 base and J shed 3 bases, with 11 bases lying between them. CDR3 length: 14 residues. Germline loops: CDR1 DFQATT, CDR2 SNEGSKA (reference sequence). The chain's CDR3 is CSARGLLGTDTQYF. The CDR3 DNA sequence: TGCAGTGCTAGAGGACTGCTCGGGACAGATACGCAGTATTTT.

The rearrangement joins TRBV20-1 to TRBJ1-5; D is unresolved. The CDR3 has 13 amino acids. Trimming cost V 6 bases and J 3 bases, with 12 bases left between them. Germline CDR1 DFQATT, CDR2 SNEGSKA (reference sequence). DNA for the CDR3: TGCAGTGCCCAGAGGGAACACAATCAGCCCCAGCATTTT. Translation: CSAQREHNQPQHF.

This clonotype was recorded at least ten times. The gene calls are TRBV20-1 and TRBJ1-1, with no clear D. Trimming stripped 3 bases from V and 1 base from J, with 6 bases between. CDR3 length: 12 residues. Looked up from germline, CDR1 is DFQATT and CDR2 is SNEGSKA (reference sequence). CDR3 loop: CSASNPNTEAFF. CDR3 sequence (DNA): TGCAGTGCTAGTAATCCGAACACTGAAGCTTTCTTT.

The table lists this clonotype with many counts. J is TRBJ1-2 and V is TRBV12-3 or TRBV12-4, with 12 bases identical to TRBD1. Trimming took 1 base from V and 6 from J; bases not matched to a gene: 6. The CDR3 length is 16 residues. The CDR3 nucleotides read TGTGCCAGCAGTTTAGAGAGGGGACAGGGGGCTGATGGCTACACCTTC. Translating it yields CASSLERGQGADGYTF.

The table lists this clonotype with many counts. The gene calls are TRBV7-3 and TRBJ2-3; D is perhaps TRBD1 or TRBD2 (6 bases each). V was cut by 2 bases and J by 3 bases, with 12 bases left in between. From germline, CDR1 is SGHTA and CDR2 FQGTGA. The CDR3 has 15 amino acids. The CDR3 spells CASSLYVGGTDTQYF. CDR3 DNA sequence: TGTGCCAGCAGCTTATATGTAGGGGGGACAGATACGCAGTATTTT.